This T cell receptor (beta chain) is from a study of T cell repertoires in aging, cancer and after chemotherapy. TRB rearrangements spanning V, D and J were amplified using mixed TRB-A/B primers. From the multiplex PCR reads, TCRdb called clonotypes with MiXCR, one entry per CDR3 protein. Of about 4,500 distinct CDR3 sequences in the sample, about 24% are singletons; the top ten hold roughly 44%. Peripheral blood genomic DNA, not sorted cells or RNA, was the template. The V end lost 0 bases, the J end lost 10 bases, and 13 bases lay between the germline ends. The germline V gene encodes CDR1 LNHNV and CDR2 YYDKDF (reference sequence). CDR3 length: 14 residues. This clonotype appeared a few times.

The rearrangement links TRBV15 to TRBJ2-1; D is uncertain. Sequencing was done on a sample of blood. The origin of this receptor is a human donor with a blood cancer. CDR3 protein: CATSRDTAPAEQFF. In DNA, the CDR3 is TGTGCCACCAGCAGAGATACGGCACCCGCGGAGCAGTTCTTC.